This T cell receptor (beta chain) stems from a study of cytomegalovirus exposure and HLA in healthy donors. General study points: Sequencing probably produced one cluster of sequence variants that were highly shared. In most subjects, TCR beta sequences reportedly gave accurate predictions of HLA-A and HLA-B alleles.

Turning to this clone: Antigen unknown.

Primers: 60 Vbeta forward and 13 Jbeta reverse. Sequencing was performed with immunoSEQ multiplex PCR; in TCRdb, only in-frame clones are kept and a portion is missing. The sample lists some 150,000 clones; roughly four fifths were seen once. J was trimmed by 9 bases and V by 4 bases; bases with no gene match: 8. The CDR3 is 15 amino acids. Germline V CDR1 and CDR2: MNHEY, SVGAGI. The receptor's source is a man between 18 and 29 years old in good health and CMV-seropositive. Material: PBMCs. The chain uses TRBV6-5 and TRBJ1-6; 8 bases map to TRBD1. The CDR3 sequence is CASSFEAGGSSPLHF. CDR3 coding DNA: TGTGCCAGCAGTTTTGAGGCAGGGGGCTCTTCACCCCTCCACTTT.